A single sample is the source of the 9 T cell receptor beta chains below, sequenced in a study of control samples from healthy donors and cancer patients. This table comes from immunoSEQ multiplex PCR, and its TCRdb copy is limited to in-frame clones, with some not included. The table has about 100,000 clones, roughly 89% seen once. The sequencing input was blood. The source is a man in his thirties or forties in good health.

J is TRBJ2-3 and V is TRBV9; perhaps TRBD2 as D (6 bases). This CDR3 has 14 amino acids. The V gene lost 3 bases and the J gene lost 8 bases, with 16 bases spanning the gap. Germline V gene lookup returns CDR1 SGDLS and CDR2 YYNGEE. The CDR3 nucleotides are TGTGCCAGCAGCGACTCCCTTAGCGGACTTACGCAGTATTTT. Protein sequence: CASSDSLSGLTQYF.

This chain joins TRBV7-2 and TRBJ1-4; a possible D gene is TRBD1 (5 bases). CDR1 and CDR2 from the germline V gene are SGHTA and FQGNSA. The CDR3 consists of 15 residues. Deletions cut 4 bases from V and 7 bases from J, with 16 bases between. CDR3 sequence: CASSSRTRGGEKLFF. The DNA of the CDR3 is TGTGCCAGCAGCTCGAGGACACGGGGGGGTGAAAAACTGTTTTTT.

The chain has TRBV29-1 and TRBJ2-7; TRBD1 matches 9 bases. CDR1 and CDR2 (germline): SQVTM, ANQGSEA. There are 14 residues in the CDR3. The V and J ends lost 4 bases and 0 bases, in that order; junction bases with no gene match: 4. In DNA, the CDR3 is TGCAGCGTTGTTGGGACAGGGAGCTCCTACGAGCAGTACTTC. The encoded protein is CSVVGTGSSYEQYF.

This chain connects TRBV5-4 to TRBJ1-6; D is unresolved. CDR1 SGHNT and CDR2 YYREEE come from the germline V gene (reference sequence). This CDR3 has 15 residues. Trimming removed 6 bases from V and 0 bases from J, with 10 bases in between. CDR3 sequence reads: CASKELSSYNSPLHF. For the CDR3, the DNA is TGTGCCAGCAAGGAGTTGAGCTCCTATAATTCACCCCTCCACTTT.

The V call is TRBV5-1, the J call TRBJ1-4; perhaps TRBD1 as D (6 bases). Germline loops: CDR1 SGHRS, CDR2 YFSETQ. CDR3 size: 15 residues. Trimming took 1 base from V and 8 from J, leaving 15 bases between them. The CDR3 nucleotides read TGCGCCAGCAGCTTGTCTTGGGGGGCAGGGGAAAAACTGTTTTTT. Translating it yields CASSLSWGAGEKLFF.

The rearrangement links TRBV20-1 to TRBJ1-1, with D possibly TRBD1 on 5 matching bases. Germline V CDR1 and CDR2: DFQATT, SNEGSKA (reference sequence). The V and J ends lost 1 base and 13 bases respectively, with 10 bases between them. The CDR3 length is 10 residues. CDR3 nucleotides: TGCAGTGCTAGAGCTAGCAGGGATTTCTTT. Translation: CSARASRDFF.

The chain joins TRBV6-5 to TRBJ1-1; D is ambiguous. In germline, CDR1 is MNHEY, CDR2 SVGAGI. The CDR3 covers 12 residues. Between the trimmed V and J ends, which lost 7 bases and 7 bases, there was a span of 13 bases. The CDR3 loop reads CASTPNRIEAFF. The CDR3 DNA reads as TGTGCCAGCACCCCTAATCGGATTGAAGCTTTCTTT.

This clone was found a few times. The V and J genes are TRBV11-2 and TRBJ1-3; D perhaps matches TRBD1 (5 bases). The V and J ends lost 5 bases and 0 bases respectively, with 14 bases between them. Germline V gene sequence: CDR1 SGHAT, CDR2 FQNNGV. The CDR3 consists of 16 residues. CDR3 sequence reads: CASSRGDWSSGNTIYF. As DNA, the CDR3 is TGTGCCAGCAGCCGCGGGGACTGGAGCTCTGGAAACACCATATATTTT.

The chain uses TRBV7-2 and TRBJ2-3; 7 bases agree with TRBD2. The CDR3 totals 13 residues. Looked up from germline, CDR1 is SGHTA and CDR2 is FQGNSA. The J segment lost 5 bases and the V segment lost 6 bases, leaving 5 bases of the junction unmatched. This chain's CDR3 is CASREGLVDTQYF. The CDR3 DNA reads TGTGCCAGCAGAGAAGGACTAGTAGATACGCAGTATTTT.